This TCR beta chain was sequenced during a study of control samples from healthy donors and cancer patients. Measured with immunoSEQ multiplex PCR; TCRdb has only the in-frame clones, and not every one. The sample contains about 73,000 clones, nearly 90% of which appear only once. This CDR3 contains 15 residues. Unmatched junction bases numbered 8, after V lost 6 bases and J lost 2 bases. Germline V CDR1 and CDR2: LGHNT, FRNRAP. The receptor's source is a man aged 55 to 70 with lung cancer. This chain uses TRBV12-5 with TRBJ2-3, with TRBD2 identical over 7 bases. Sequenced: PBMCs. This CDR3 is CASGQRGDYTDTQYF. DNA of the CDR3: TGTGCTAGTGGCCAGCGGGGAGATTACACAGATACGCAGTATTTT.